This T cell receptor beta chain was captured in a study of T cell changes during pregnancy in multiple sclerosis. Sequencing was performed with immunoSEQ multiplex PCR; in TCRdb, only in-frame clones are kept and a portion is missing. The table lists approximately 10,000 clones, 75% to 85% of them singletons, with around 17% in the top ten. J gave up 4 bases and V 3 bases, and 11 bases lay outside the gene matches. This CDR3 is built from 16 residues. The germline gives CDR1 MRHNA, CDR2 SNTAGT. Sequencing was performed on CD8+ T cells from peripheral blood mononuclear cells, taken in the third trimester of pregnancy. The source of this sequence is a female donor in good health, enrolled as a control in a pregnancy study. This chain links TRBV6-4 with TRBJ1-2; 7 nucleotides align to TRBD1. The CDR3 is CASSEASTGASYGYTF. CDR3 bases: TGTGCCAGCAGTGAGGCCTCCACAGGGGCATCCTATGGCTACACCTTC.